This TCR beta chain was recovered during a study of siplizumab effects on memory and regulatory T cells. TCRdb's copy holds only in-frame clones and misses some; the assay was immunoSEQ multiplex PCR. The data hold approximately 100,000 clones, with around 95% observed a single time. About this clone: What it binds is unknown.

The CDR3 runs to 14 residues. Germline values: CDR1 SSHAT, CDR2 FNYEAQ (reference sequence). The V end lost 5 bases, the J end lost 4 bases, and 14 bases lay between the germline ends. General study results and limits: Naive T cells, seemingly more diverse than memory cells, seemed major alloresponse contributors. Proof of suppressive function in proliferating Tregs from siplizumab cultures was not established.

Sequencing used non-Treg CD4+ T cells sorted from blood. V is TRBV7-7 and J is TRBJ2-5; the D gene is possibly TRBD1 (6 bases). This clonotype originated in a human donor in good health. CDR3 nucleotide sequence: TGTGCCAGCAGCCCATCACAGGGCCGAGAGACCCAGTACTTC. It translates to CASSPSQGRETQYF.